This T cell receptor beta chain was documented in a study of blood T cell repertoires in COVID-19. TCRdb's copy holds only in-frame clones and misses some; the assay was immunoSEQ multiplex PCR. The sample contains about 300,000 clones, 86% of which appear only once. This CDR3 region has 17 residues. In germline, CDR1 is MDHEN, CDR2 SYDVKM. V was pared by 5 bases and J by 0 bases, with 17 bases between. The sequenced sample consisted of PBMCs or T cells enriched from blood (not recorded which). This chain connects TRBV28 to TRBJ1-3; D possibly corresponds to TRBD1 (6 bases). The sequence was obtained from a man aged 25 to 40 who had recovered from COVID-19. CDR3: CASSPTGTVASGNTIYF. The CDR3 nucleotides are TGTGCCAGCAGTCCAACAGGGACGGTCGCCTCTGGAAACACCATATATTTT.